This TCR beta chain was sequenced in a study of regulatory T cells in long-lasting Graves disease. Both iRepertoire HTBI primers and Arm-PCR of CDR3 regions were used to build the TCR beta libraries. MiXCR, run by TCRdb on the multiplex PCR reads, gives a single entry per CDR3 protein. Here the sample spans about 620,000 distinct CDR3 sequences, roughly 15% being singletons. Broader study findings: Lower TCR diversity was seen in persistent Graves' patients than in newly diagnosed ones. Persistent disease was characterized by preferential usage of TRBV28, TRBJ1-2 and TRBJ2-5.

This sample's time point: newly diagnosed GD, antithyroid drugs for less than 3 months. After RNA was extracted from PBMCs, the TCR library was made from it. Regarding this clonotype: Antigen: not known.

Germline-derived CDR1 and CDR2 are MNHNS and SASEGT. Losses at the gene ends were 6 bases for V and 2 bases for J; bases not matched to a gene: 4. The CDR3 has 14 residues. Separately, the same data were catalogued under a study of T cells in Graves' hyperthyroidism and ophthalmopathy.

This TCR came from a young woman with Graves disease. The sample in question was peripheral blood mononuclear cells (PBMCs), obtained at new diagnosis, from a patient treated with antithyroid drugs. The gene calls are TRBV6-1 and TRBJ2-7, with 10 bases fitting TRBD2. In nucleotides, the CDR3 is TGTGCCAGCAGCTTTACTAGCGGGGCCTACGAGCAGTACTTC. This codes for CASSFTSGAYEQYF.